What follows are 17 T cell receptor beta chains derived from one specimen sequenced in a study of cytomegalovirus exposure and HLA in healthy donors. The PCR had 60 Vbeta and 13 Jbeta primers. Sequencing used immunoSEQ multiplex PCR; TCRdb keeps in-frame clones, though not all of them. The top ten clones hold roughly a tenth of a sample with 90,000 to 120,000 clones, 70% of them seen once. The sample taken for sequencing was PBMCs. The receptors were sampled from a middle-aged man in good health and CMV-seropositive.

This clone was observed a few times. V gene TRBV15 combines with J gene TRBJ2-2; D ambiguous. The CDR3 totals 14 residues. Trimming removed 6 bases from V and 4 bases from J, with 12 bases in between. Germline V gene sequence: CDR1 LNHNV, CDR2 YYDKDF (reference sequence). CDR3 DNA: TGTGCCACCAGGGCGAGCGTTACCACCGGGGAGCTGTTTTTT. Its protein product is CATRASVTTGELFF.

V gene TRBV6-6 combines with J gene TRBJ1-5; D is uncertain. The CDR3 runs 13 residues. Trimming cost V 5 bases and J 4 bases, with 9 bases left between them. Germline CDR1 reads MNHNY; CDR2 reads SVGAGI (reference sequence). The CDR3 DNA reads TGTGCCAGCAGTGTAACACGTAATCAGCCCCAGCATTTT. Translated: CASSVTRNQPQHF.

J is TRBJ1-5 and V is TRBV18, with D perhaps matching TRBD1 (6 bases). V lost 3 bases and J 6 bases, leaving 9 bases between the germline ends. Germline lookup yields CDR1 KGHSH and CDR2 LQKENI. The CDR3 runs to 13 residues. The CDR3 loop reads CASSPQGSQPQHF. The CDR3 DNA follows: TGTGCCAGCTCACCCCAGGGGAGTCAGCCCCAGCATTTT.

The sample holds a few counts of this clone. The gene calls are TRBV7-6 and TRBJ2-5; D is perhaps TRBD2 (6 bases). Germline assignment: CDR1 SGHVS and CDR2 FNYEAQ. There are 14 residues in the CDR3. V was trimmed by 0 bases and J by 5 bases, leaving 10 bases between them. CDR3 residues: CASSLAGGGETQYF. For the CDR3, the DNA is TGTGCCAGCAGCTTAGCGGGGGGTGGGGAGACCCAGTACTTC.

This clone turned up a few times. CDR3 region: CASSLDRAVGNEQFF. CDR3 nucleotides: TGTGCCAGCAGCCTGGACAGGGCGGTCGGCAATGAGCAGTTCTTC. The genes are TRBV9 and TRBJ2-1; the match to TRBD1 covers 8 bases. The V gene's germline CDR1 is SGDLS and CDR2 YYNGEE. The CDR3 contains 15 residues. The junction had 9 bases not matched to a gene; V was cut back by 4 bases and J by 6 bases.

V gene TRBV5-1 combines with J gene TRBJ1-1; TRBD1 might be the D (5 bases). This CDR3 is built from 14 residues. Germline assignment: CDR1 SGHRS and CDR2 YFSETQ. The germline V and J ends were trimmed by 1 base and 5 bases, with 12 bases remaining between them. The DNA of the CDR3 is TGCGCCAGCAGCTTGATGGGGGAGGAGACTGAAGCTTTCTTT. It encodes CASSLMGEETEAFF.

The J gene is TRBJ2-7, the V gene TRBV7-6; weak D call: TRBD2 (5 bases). V was shortened by 1 base and J by 0 bases, with 22 bases between the two germline ends. The CDR3 length is 19 residues. The germline gives CDR1 SGHVS, CDR2 FNYEAQ. The CDR3: CASSLVEEEGILGSYEQYV. CDR3 sequence (DNA): TGTGCCAGCAGCTTAGTGGAGGAGGAAGGGATTTTGGGCTCCTACGAGCAGTACGTC.

The CDR3 DNA reads as TGCAGCGTTGCAGGGGCTGCCAATCAGCCCCAGCATTTT. Amino acids: CSVAGAANQPQHF. The chain couples TRBV29-1 to TRBJ1-5, with D possibly matching TRBD1 (6 bases). The germline gives CDR1 SQVTM, CDR2 ANQGSEA. The ends were cut back, 4 bases at V and 3 bases at J, with 10 bases in the middle. The CDR3 extends over 13 amino acids. The whole variable domain, remainder taken from reference TRBV29-1 and TRBJ1-5, is SAVISQKPSRDICQRGTSLTIQCQVDSQVTMMFWYRQQPGQSLTLIATANQGSEATYESGFVIDKFPISRPNLTFSTLTVSNMSPEDSSIYLCSVAGAANQPQHFGDGTRLSIL.

The chain has TRBV7-9 and TRBJ1-4; 8 bases line up with TRBD1. This CDR3 has 12 amino acids. Unmatched junction bases numbered 6, after V lost 5 bases and J lost 13 bases. The germline V gene has CDR1 SEHNR and CDR2 FQNEAQ (reference sequence). CDR3 nucleotides: TGTGCCAGCAGCGGATCAGGGGGCGGACTGTTTTTT. This encodes CASSGSGGGLFF.

The chain couples TRBV2 to TRBJ1-5; possibly TRBD1 for D (5 bases). The germline V and J ends were trimmed by 11 bases and 1 base, with 12 bases remaining between them. CDR1 SNHLY and CDR2 FYNNEI come from the germline V gene. The CDR3 sequence is 13 residues long. The chain's CDR3 is CALSGESNQPQHF. In DNA, the CDR3 is TGTGCCCTATCGGGGGAAAGCAATCAGCCCCAGCATTTT.

The chain employs TRBV5-6 and TRBJ2-6, with 12 bases that match TRBD1. V lost 0 bases and J lost 3; bases outside the gene matches: 4. The V gene's germline CDR1 is SGHDT and CDR2 YYEEEE. The CDR3 totals 18 residues. The CDR3 loop reads CASSLAGQGASGANVLTF. The CDR3 DNA is TGTGCCAGCAGCTTGGCGGGACAGGGGGCTAGTGGGGCCAACGTCCTGACTTTC.

V gene TRBV4-2 combines with J gene TRBJ1-4; possible D gene TRBD1, 6 bases. Germline lookup yields CDR1 LGHNA and CDR2 YNFKEQ. The V end lost 0 bases, the J end lost 8 bases, and 22 bases lay between the germline ends. This CDR3 is built from 18 residues. CDR3 protein: CASSQEGPQGLGVEKLFF. In DNA, the CDR3 is TGTGCCAGCAGCCAAGAGGGCCCACAGGGCCTAGGTGTCGAAAAACTGTTTTTT.

The rearrangement links TRBV14 to TRBJ2-6, with 8 bases that match TRBD1. The CDR3 is 17 amino acids. V trimming: 6 bases; J trimming: 2 bases; junction bases outside the gene matches: 9. CDR1 and CDR2 (germline): SGHDN, FVKESK. Written as DNA, the CDR3 is TGTGCCAGCAGTCAGGGACAGGAATTAACTGGGGCCAACGTCCTGACTTTC. It codes for CASSQGQELTGANVLTF.

This clone was found a few times. J is TRBJ1-1 and V is TRBV27; maybe TRBD1 (5 bases). The germline V gene has CDR1 MNHEY and CDR2 SMNVEV (reference sequence). This CDR3 region has 15 residues. The V end lost 6 bases, the J end lost 3 bases, and 17 bases lay between the germline ends. The CDR3 region is CASRPDIAGDTEAFF. In nucleotides, the CDR3 is TGTGCCAGCAGACCCGATATAGCGGGGGACACTGAAGCTTTCTTT.

Concerning this clone: The sample contains more than one DNA sequence encoding this CDR3. The CDR3 DNA reads TGCGCCAGCAGCTTGGGCGGGACAGAGACTAATGAAAAACTGTTTTTT. As protein: CASSLGGTETNEKLFF. The chain combines TRBV5-1 with TRBJ1-4; 7 nucleotides align to TRBD1. V lost 0 bases to trimming and J lost 2 bases; unmatched junction nucleotides: 4. The CDR3 totals 16 residues. CDR1 and CDR2 from the germline V gene are SGHRS and YFSETQ.

The chain couples TRBV2 to TRBJ2-6, with D possibly TRBD1 on 6 matching bases. The CDR3 spans 14 residues. V was clipped by 7 bases and J by 2 bases, with 9 bases between them. Germline lookup yields CDR1 SNHLY and CDR2 FYNNEI. The CDR3 spells CASNTGPGANVLTF. CDR3 nucleotides: TGTGCCAGCAATACAGGGCCTGGGGCCAACGTCCTGACTTTC.

This clone was seen just once. The CDR3 bases are TGTGCCAGCAGCCCGGGACAAGGGAACACCATATATTTT. It translates to CASSPGQGNTIYF. The chain joins TRBV11-2 to TRBJ1-3, with D possibly matching TRBD1 (6 bases). Looked up from germline, CDR1 is SGHAT and CDR2 is FQNNGV. Trimming left V 5 bases short and J 7 bases short, with 12 bases between. This CDR3 is built from 13 residues.